One T cell receptor (beta chain) is described in this entry. Its cognate antigen is unknown. TCRdb re-analyzed the 5' RACE reads; it lists each CDR3 protein once, without DNA. Here the sample table reports about 400,000 distinct CDR3 sequences. The sample originates from a study of T cells expressing NK-cell markers. Across the whole study: In sorted CD3+CD56+NKG2C+, CD3+CD56+NKG2C- and CD3+CD56-NKG2C+ T cells, TCR beta repertoires were obtained. General study points: In roughly 6 donors, dominant CD3+CD56+NKG2C+ clones formed about 1.0-8% of CD8+ cells. The study found these clonotypes also leading the CD3+CD56-NKG2C+ fraction in a handful of donors.

The CDR3 contains 18 residues. From germline, CDR1 is SGHRS and CDR2 YFSETQ. This TCR derives from a woman aged 50 to 60 in good health. The sample was blood T cells: a sorted CD56 or NKG2C T cell subset, CD4+ or CD8+ T cells, or bulk PBMC T cells (not recorded which). The rearrangement links TRBV5-1 to TRBJ2-1; TCRdb's D call of TRBD1 is untestable without DNA. The CDR3: CASSPSTGGRSSYNEQFF. The variable domain in full, completed from reference TRBV5-1 and TRBJ2-1, reads KAGVTQTPRYLIKTRGQQVTLSCSPISGHRSVSWYQQTPGQGLQFLFEYFSETQRNKGNFPGRFSGRQFSNSRSEMNVSTLELGDSALYLCASSPSTGGRSSYNEQFFGPGTRLTVL.